These 22 T cell receptor beta chains were sequenced from one sample in a study of metastatic and nonmetastatic thyroid tumors. TCRdb re-clonotyped the PCR reads via MiXCR. In the table there are tens of thousands of clones, around 10% of which are singletons. Before thyroid surgery, none of the patients had received any treatment. Sequences were obtained from blood. The receptors stem from a male donor with papillary thyroid cancer or a benign thyroid nodule (not recorded which). Some clones in this sample may be carry-over from other donors' samples.

This clone was counted at least ten times. V gene TRBV6-4 combines with J gene TRBJ2-3; TRBD2 matches at 12 bases. This CDR3 spans 14 amino acids. After removal of 3 bases from V and 5 bases from J, the junction contained 0 bases not matched to a gene. Germline CDR1 and CDR2: MRHNA and SNTAGT. CDR3: CASSEGLAGDTQYF. The DNA of the CDR3 is TGTGCCAGCAGTGAGGGACTAGCGGGAGATACGCAGTATTTT.

This clone was detected ten times or more. The chain employs TRBV27 and TRBJ2-4; tentative D call: TRBD2 (5 bases). The CDR3 loop spans 17 amino acids. Germline V gene data show CDR1 as MNHEY and CDR2 as SMNVEV (reference sequence). The V end lost 6 bases, the J end lost 0 bases, and 18 bases lay between the germline ends. This CDR3 is CASSAGLFNIAKNIQYF. The CDR3 DNA is TGTGCCAGCAGCGCGGGCCTCTTTAACATAGCCAAAAACATTCAGTACTTC.

This clone was found a few times. This may stem from a read error, because a much larger clone lies one nucleotide away. The sample has other DNA sequences that encode this CDR3 too. The gene calls are TRBV20-1 and TRBJ2-1; 7 positions match TRBD1. Germline V gives CDR1 DFQATT, CDR2 SNEGSKA (reference sequence). The CDR3 is 16 amino acids. The trim removed 0 bases at V and 9 bases at J, leaving 14 bases unmatched. The CDR3 region is CSARDRGTALRSEQFF. The CDR3, as DNA: TGCAGTGCTAGAGATCGAGGGACAGCCCTCCGTAGTGAGCAGTTCTTC.

This clone has a count of ten or more. The chain employs TRBV6-1 and TRBJ1-3; 7 bases agree with TRBD1. Per the germline V gene, CDR1 is MNHNS and CDR2 is SASEGT. The CDR3 sequence is 16 residues long. Here the CDR3 reads CDSVVGTEPPGNTIYF. The CDR3 region has the DNA TGTGACTCGGTGGTGGGGACAGAGCCTCCTGGAAACACCATATATTTT.

This clone was found a few times. V usage is TRBV2 and J usage is TRBJ2-7, with 9 bases fitting TRBD1. Germline assignment: CDR1 SNHLY and CDR2 FYNNEI. J was trimmed by 1 base and V by 5 bases; bases with no gene match: 6. The CDR3 runs to 15 residues. CDR3: CASSTDRGFSYEQYF. Written as DNA, the CDR3 is TGTGCCAGCAGTACGGACAGGGGCTTTTCCTACGAGCAGTACTTC. Combining the CDR3 with reference TRBV2 and TRBJ2-7 gives the whole variable domain EPEVTQTPSHQVTQMGQEVILRCVPISNHLYFYWYRQILGQKVEFLVSFYNNEISEKSEIFDDQFSVERPDGSNFTLKIRSTKLEDSAMYFCASSTDRGFSYEQYFGPGTRLTVT.

This clone has a count of ten or more. This chain links TRBV5-4 with TRBJ1-3; D is unclear. Germline V gene sequence: CDR1 SGHNT, CDR2 YYREEE (reference sequence). The CDR3 is made up of 13 amino acids. Trimming removed 5 bases at V and 4 bases at J, with 10 bases between. CDR3: CASSKLGGNTIYF. CDR3 nucleotides: TGTGCCAGCAGTAAGCTAGGCGGAAACACCATATATTTT.

This clone was counted ten times or more. V gene TRBV11-2 combines with J gene TRBJ2-5, with TRBD2 matching over 8 bases. Germline V gene data show CDR1 as SGHAT and CDR2 as FQNNGV. The CDR3 consists of 13 residues. V dropped 8 bases and J dropped 1; count of bases not matched to a gene: 3. The CDR3 loop reads CASHTSGQETQYF. The CDR3 region has the DNA TGTGCCAGCCATACTAGCGGCCAAGAGACCCAGTACTTC.

Turning to this clone: A clone one base away is much larger, so this may be a read error. The gene calls are TRBV20-1 and TRBJ2-5, with 7 bases matching TRBD1. Looked up from germline, CDR1 is DFQATT and CDR2 is SNEGSKA (reference sequence). This CDR3 is 14 amino acids long. The CDR3 DNA reads as TGCGGTGCTAGAACGACAGGGCCCGAAGGGACCCAGTACTTC. Its translation: CGARTTGPEGTQYF.

This clone was observed many times. J is TRBJ2-3 and V is TRBV2; TRBD1 aligns across 8 bases. The germline gives CDR1 SNHLY, CDR2 FYNNEI. This CDR3 has 15 amino acids. V was pared by 4 bases and J by 2 bases, with 5 bases of the junction left unmatched. The CDR3 is CASSGRTGNTDTQYF. The CDR3 DNA follows: TGTGCCAGCAGTGGACGGACAGGGAACACAGATACGCAGTATTTT.

To note about this clone: Germline and junction disagree at one end, which may indicate a read error. The chain couples TRBV18 to TRBJ2-7; no definite D call. Germline values: CDR1 KGHSH, CDR2 LQKENI. This CDR3 is 15 amino acids long. The CDR3 coding sequence is TGTACCAGCTACTCTGCAGCAGAAGGGTCCTACGAGCAGTACTTC. This sequence encodes CTSYSAAEGSYEQYF.

There are a few counts of this clone. The rearrangement joins TRBV12-3 or TRBV12-4 to TRBJ2-7; D uncertain. This CDR3 comprises 13 residues. V lost 6 bases and J lost 3, with 12 bases in between. The CDR3 region has the DNA TGTGCCAGCAGCTCCCTGGACCACTACGAGCAGTACTTC. Translating gives CASSSLDHYEQYF.

Many counts were recorded for this clone. The CDR3 DNA is TGTGCCAGCCACAGGGCTCCCGAAAACTATGGCTACACCTTC. Protein: CASHRAPENYGYTF. This chain uses TRBV28 with TRBJ1-2; perhaps TRBD1 as D (6 bases). The CDR3 spans 14 residues. Trimming cost V 8 bases and J 2 bases, with 15 bases left between them. CDR1 and CDR2 from the germline V gene are MDHEN and SYDVKM.

This clone has a count of ten or more. The chain uses TRBV30 and TRBJ2-5; TRBD2 aligns across 7 bases. V gave up 3 bases and J gave up 4 bases; unmatched junction bases: 11. This CDR3 has 15 amino acids. Germline CDR1 is GTSNPN and CDR2 is SVGIG (reference sequence). CDR3 loop: CAWRDSGWSGETQYF. CDR3 DNA: TGTGCCTGGAGAGATAGCGGGTGGTCGGGAGAGACCCAGTACTTC.

This clone was seen repeatedly, ten times or more. This chain uses TRBV4-1 with TRBJ1-2, with 9 bases identical to TRBD1. V was clipped by 2 bases and J by 5 bases; unmatched bases: 6. CDR1 and CDR2 from the germline V gene are MGHRA and YSYEKL. The CDR3 has 15 amino acids. The CDR3 bases are TGCGCCAGCAGCCAACCCGGGACAGGGCATTATGGCTACACCTTC. Amino acid sequence: CASSQPGTGHYGYTF.

This clone showed up many times. The chain employs TRBV30 and TRBJ1-6; D not resolved. The CDR3 runs to 15 residues. V gave up 4 bases and J gave up 4 bases, with 14 bases separating them. CDR1 GTSNPN and CDR2 SVGIG come from the germline V gene (reference sequence). The CDR3 nucleotides read TGTGCCTGGAATATGCGCGGCGGGTATAATTCACCCCTCCACTTT. Amino acids: CAWNMRGGYNSPLHF.

The table lists this clone with many counts. V gene TRBV10-1 combines with J gene TRBJ2-2; 11 bases align to TRBD2. CDR1 is WNHNN and CDR2 is SYGVQD in the germline V gene (reference sequence). Germline trimming cut 0 bases from V and 7 bases from J; bases unmatched to any gene: 10. This CDR3 region has 18 residues. The CDR3 protein is CASSESTGLAGGGGELFF. The CDR3, as DNA: TGCGCCAGCAGTGAGTCGACGGGTCTAGCGGGAGGTGGCGGGGAGCTGTTTTTT.

This clone has more than one count but fewer than ten. The J gene is TRBJ1-5, the V gene TRBV7-9; 10 bases fit TRBD1. V trimming: 5 bases; J trimming: 7 bases; junction bases outside the gene matches: 8. From germline, CDR1 is SEHNR and CDR2 FQNEAQ (reference sequence). The CDR3 runs 15 residues. The CDR3 region has the DNA TGTGCCAGCAGCGCCGGACAGGGGGGGGGACAGCCCCAGCATTTT. Translated: CASSAGQGGGQPQHF.

This clone was observed at least ten times. The genes are TRBV11-2 and TRBJ2-1, with D maybe TRBD2 (6 bases). CDR1 is SGHAT, CDR2 FQNNGV, per germline. This CDR3 region has 18 residues. The V end lost 0 bases, the J end lost 0 bases, and 15 bases lay between the germline ends. CDR3 bases: TGTGCCAGCAGCTTAGAGGCGGGGCGGCCACGCTCCTACAATGAGCAGTTCTTC. Amino acids: CASSLEAGRPRSYNEQFF.

This clone has at least ten counts. The chain links TRBV5-1 to TRBJ2-2; 10 bases map to TRBD1. This CDR3 spans 17 amino acids. Germline assignment: CDR1 SGHRS and CDR2 YFSETQ. The V segment lost 3 bases and the J segment 4 bases; nucleotides outside the gene matches: 9. The CDR3 DNA sequence: TGCGCCAGCAGCTGGGAGGAAGGGACAGGGGCCACCGGGGAGCTGTTTTTT. This gives the protein CASSWEEGTGATGELFF.

The table lists this clone with many counts. This chain joins TRBV12-3 or TRBV12-4 and TRBJ2-3; 9 bases agree with TRBD2. V shed 2 bases and J 1 base; nucleotides not matched to a gene: 4. This CDR3 has 16 residues. CDR3: CASSLWAGGGTDTQYF. CDR3 nucleotides: TGTGCCAGCAGTTTATGGGCGGGAGGGGGCACAGATACGCAGTATTTT.

There are many counts of this clone. The chain carries TRBV6-1 and TRBJ1-1, with TRBD1 matching over 7 bases. J was trimmed by 5 bases and V by 6 bases; bases with no gene match: 6. This CDR3 is 13 amino acids long. The V gene's germline CDR1 is MNHNS and CDR2 SASEGT. CDR3 in amino acids: CASRGRGKTEAFF. The CDR3 DNA sequence: TGTGCCAGCAGGGGCAGGGGGAAGACTGAAGCTTTCTTT.

The rearrangement uses TRBV15 and TRBJ2-7, with a tentative D call TRBD2 (5 bases). The length of the CDR3 is 13 residues. Germline CDR1 and CDR2: LNHNV and YYDKDF (reference sequence). The ends were cut back, 5 bases at V and 10 bases at J, with 18 bases in the middle. CDR3 residues: CATSLTEIRDQYF. The CDR3 bases are TGTGCCACCAGCTTGACGGAGATCCGGGATCAGTACTTC.